This TCR beta chain is drawn from a study of T cell repertoires in cytomegalovirus infection. MiXCR was run by TCRdb on the reads, yielding one entry per CDR3 protein. Seen here are about 360,000 distinct CDR3 sequences, around a sixth observed once, and the top ten hold approximately 10%. Only a few counts were recorded for this clonotype. The ends were cut back, 6 bases at V and 4 bases at J, with 14 bases in the middle. The CDR3 covers 14 residues. Germline V gene sequence: CDR1 LNHDA, CDR2 SQIVND (reference sequence). The chain is built from TRBV19 and TRBJ2-3; D perhaps matches TRBD1 (7 bases). The source is a human donor in good health (CMV status not recorded). Some clones in this sample may be carry-over from other donors' samples. The sequenced sample consisted of PBMCs. The CDR3, as DNA: TGTGCCAGTAGCAGGGGGGAGTTGGCAGATACGCAGTATTTT. This translates into CASSRGELADTQYF. Full variable domain (rest looked up from reference TRBV19 and TRBJ2-3): DGGITQSPKYLFRKEGQNVTLSCEQNLNHDAMYWYRQDPGQGLRLIYYSQIVNDFQKGDIAEGYSVSREKKESFPLTVTSAQKNPTAFYLCASSRGELADTQYFGPGTRLTVL.